The text below deals with one T cell receptor beta chain. As yet, its antigen is unknown. The sample is drawn from a study of molecular identifiers for immune sequencing clone quantification. Naive CD8 libraries were made from around 18,000 to 910,000 sorted cells, and they used 10%, 30% or 50% RNA. Via MiXCR, TCRdb re-called the PCR reads, giving one row per CDR3 protein. This sample has 100,000 or so distinct CDR3 sequences, with 36% found just once. V was pared by 3 bases and J by 3 bases, with 12 bases between. This CDR3 comprises 15 residues. Germline V gene sequence: CDR1 MGHRA, CDR2 YSYEKL. Study-level results: Over 99% of effector molecules, but under 1% in naive cells, were held by clones with more than 20 RNA copies. Highly expanded clones may be undercounted when identical TCR molecules share barcodes. Among roughly 910,000 naive cells, spiked Jurkat TCR RNA from a single cell was reportedly detectable.

This chain connects TRBV4-1 to TRBJ1-5, with D uncertain. Sequencing used naive CD8+ T cells from blood, with Jurkat cell RNA spiked in. Subset noted: FACS-sorted CD8+CD4-CCR7+CD45RA+ naive T cells. This clonotype originated in a human donor in good health. Some libraries in this study had Jurkat cell RNA spiked in. The CDR3 here is CASSHLGLPNQPQHF. As DNA, the CDR3 is TGCGCCAGCAGCCACCTTGGACTGCCCAATCAGCCCCAGCATTTT.